This is a list of T cell receptor beta chains from one sample in a study of blood T cell repertoires in COVID-19. Clones were sequenced by immunoSEQ multiplex PCR, and TCRdb holds only the in-frame ones, with some missing. This sample carries fewer than 300,000 clones, about four fifths of them seen once, and the ten largest clones take about 3%. The sample was peripheral blood. These receptors were collected from a woman aged 18-29 years with acute or convalescent COVID-19. The CDR3 runs from the conserved cysteine through the conserved F or W. D genes are given only for firm matches. Rows give clone size only sometimes, using once, few, many, or a class for an expanded clone.

d_call: TRBD1
v_call: TRBV3-1/TRBV3-2
j_call: TRBJ2-5
clone_size: NA
cdr3_aa: CASSSRTETGTKTQYF
cdr3_nt: TGTGCCAGCAGCTCACGTACTGAGACAGGGACCAAGACCCAGTACTTC

d_call: TRBD2
v_call: TRBV5-8
j_call: TRBJ2-1
clone_size: NA
cdr3_aa: CASSLIAGRAAYNEQFF
cdr3_nt: TGTGCCAGCAGCTTGATTGCTGGGAGGGCCGCCTACAATGAGCAGTTCTTC

d_call: NA
v_call: TRBV28
j_call: TRBJ1-5
clone_size: few
cdr3_aa: CASSWAGYSNQPQHF
cdr3_nt: TGTGCCAGCAGTTGGGCAGGGTATAGCAATCAGCCCCAGCATTTT

d_call: NA
v_call: TRBV9
j_call: TRBJ2-3
clone_size: NA
cdr3_aa: CASGGPRVTDTQYF
cdr3_nt: TGTGCCAGCGGCGGTCCACGCGTAACAGATACGCAGTATTTT

d_call: NA
v_call: TRBV25-1
j_call: TRBJ2-7
clone_size: NA
cdr3_aa: CASSGSGQHYEQYF
cdr3_nt: TGTGCCAGCAGCGGCTCCGGACAGCACTACGAGCAGTACTTC

d_call: TRBD1
v_call: TRBV4-2
j_call: TRBJ2-7
clone_size: NA
cdr3_aa: CASSLQRDRAYEQYF
cdr3_nt: TGTGCCAGCAGCCTTCAGCGGGACAGGGCCTACGAGCAGTACTTC

d_call: NA
v_call: TRBV7-2
j_call: TRBJ1-4
clone_size: NA
cdr3_aa: CASSFAGPNEKLFF
cdr3_nt: TGTGCCAGCAGCTTTGCAGGGCCTAATGAAAAACTGTTTTTT

d_call: NA
v_call: TRBV3-1/TRBV3-2
j_call: TRBJ2-3
clone_size: once
cdr3_aa: CASSHGAGITDTQYF
cdr3_nt: TGTGCCAGCAGCCACGGGGCGGGAATCACAGATACGCAGTATTTT

d_call: NA
v_call: TRBV24-1
j_call: TRBJ2-3
clone_size: NA
cdr3_aa: CATRQGASTDTQYF
cdr3_nt: TGTGCCACCAGGCAAGGGGCGAGTACAGATACGCAGTATTTT

d_call: TRBD2
v_call: TRBV19
j_call: TRBJ2-2
clone_size: once
cdr3_aa: CASSGLAANTGELFF
cdr3_nt: TGTGCCAGTAGTGGACTAGCGGCGAACACCGGGGAGCTGTTTTTT

d_call: TRBD1
v_call: TRBV2
j_call: TRBJ1-2
clone_size: NA
cdr3_aa: CASTDDRVGYTF
cdr3_nt: TGTGCCAGCACCGACGACAGGGTTGGCTACACCTTC

d_call: NA
v_call: TRBV5-1
j_call: TRBJ1-5
clone_size: NA
cdr3_aa: CASSPIGQLNQPQHF
cdr3_nt: TGCGCCAGCAGCCCAATCGGACAACTCAATCAGCCCCAGCATTTT

d_call: NA
v_call: TRBV5-8
j_call: TRBJ2-4
clone_size: NA
cdr3_aa: CASSFLAVAKNIQYF
cdr3_nt: TGTGCCAGCAGCTTTCTGGCTGTGGCCAAAAACATTCAGTACTTC

d_call: TRBD1
v_call: TRBV9
j_call: TRBJ1-1
clone_size: NA
cdr3_aa: CASSPRQGENTEAFF
cdr3_nt: TGTGCCAGCAGCCCCCGACAGGGAGAGAACACTGAAGCTTTCTTT

d_call: TRBD2
v_call: TRBV23-1
j_call: TRBJ2-3
clone_size: NA
cdr3_aa: CASSPSGNSTDTQYF
cdr3_nt: TGCGCCAGCAGCCCTAGCGGGAATAGCACAGATACGCAGTATTTT

d_call: TRBD2
v_call: TRBV5-1
j_call: TRBJ2-7
clone_size: NA
cdr3_aa: CASSLEWGTSGEQYF
cdr3_nt: TGCGCCAGCAGCTTGGAATGGGGGACTAGCGGCGAGCAGTACTTC

d_call: NA
v_call: TRBV18
j_call: TRBJ1-2
clone_size: NA
cdr3_aa: CASSPEAWDGYTF
cdr3_nt: TGTGCCAGCTCACCCGAGGCCTGGGATGGCTACACCTTC

d_call: NA
v_call: TRBV28
j_call: TRBJ1-1
clone_size: NA
cdr3_aa: CASSFGRSSWVTEAFF
cdr3_nt: TGTGCCAGCAGTTTCGGGAGGTCTAGCTGGGTCACTGAAGCTTTCTTT

d_call: NA
v_call: TRBV6-6
j_call: TRBJ1-2
clone_size: NA
cdr3_aa: CASTEATGLHGYTF
cdr3_nt: TGTGCCAGCACCGAGGCCACAGGGTTGCATGGCTACACCTTC

d_call: NA
v_call: TRBV19
j_call: TRBJ1-3
clone_size: NA
cdr3_aa: CASSTRRLGNTIYF
cdr3_nt: TGTGCCAGTAGTACTAGGAGACTCGGAAACACCATATATTTT

d_call: TRBD2
v_call: TRBV30
j_call: TRBJ2-4
clone_size: NA
cdr3_aa: CAWSARGVAGGPKRF
cdr3_nt: TGTGCCTGGAGTGCCCGCGGGGTAGCGGGAGGGCCGAAGCGGTTC

d_call: TRBD1
v_call: TRBV6-5
j_call: TRBJ2-7
clone_size: NA
cdr3_aa: CASSYGPGTAGSGQYF
cdr3_nt: TGTGCCAGCAGTTACGGCCCCGGGACAGCCGGGTCTGGGCAGTACTTC

d_call: NA
v_call: TRBV30
j_call: TRBJ1-1
clone_size: NA
cdr3_aa: CAWDYELTEAFF
cdr3_nt: TGTGCCTGGGACTACGAGCTGACTGAAGCTTTCTTT

d_call: TRBD2
v_call: TRBV10-3
j_call: TRBJ2-3
clone_size: once
cdr3_aa: CAISDPGLAGQDTQYF
cdr3_nt: TGTGCCATCAGTGACCCCGGACTAGCGGGTCAAGATACGCAGTATTTT

d_call: NA
v_call: TRBV5-8
j_call: TRBJ1-1
clone_size: NA
cdr3_aa: CASSPTQWEAFF
cdr3_nt: TGTGCCAGCAGCCCGACACAGTGGGAAGCTTTCTTT

d_call: TRBD2
v_call: TRBV27
j_call: TRBJ2-3
clone_size: NA
cdr3_aa: CASSELAGDTDTQYF
cdr3_nt: TGTGCCAGCAGTGAACTAGCGGGAGACACAGATACGCAGTATTTT

d_call: NA
v_call: TRBV19
j_call: TRBJ2-7
clone_size: once
cdr3_aa: CASKRYDGEQYF
cdr3_nt: TGTGCCAGTAAGCGGTACGACGGCGAGCAGTACTTC

d_call: TRBD1
v_call: TRBV5-1
j_call: TRBJ2-1
clone_size: few
cdr3_aa: CASSLGQGYNEQFF
cdr3_nt: TGCGCCAGCAGCTTGGGACAGGGCTACAATGAGCAGTTCTTC

d_call: TRBD2
v_call: TRBV19
j_call: TRBJ2-1
clone_size: once
cdr3_aa: CASSIQRGGRYNEQFF
cdr3_nt: TGTGCCAGTAGTATCCAGCGGGGGGGACGATACAATGAGCAGTTCTTC

d_call: TRBD2
v_call: TRBV7-6
j_call: TRBJ2-3
clone_size: NA
cdr3_aa: CASSLLHGLAGGPMDTQYF
cdr3_nt: TGTGCCAGCAGCTTACTCCATGGACTAGCGGGAGGACCCATGGATACGCAGTATTTT

d_call: NA
v_call: TRBV5-1
j_call: TRBJ2-3
clone_size: once
cdr3_aa: CASRLARGRLADTQYF
cdr3_nt: TGCGCCAGCCGGCTCGCCAGGGGCCGATTGGCAGATACGCAGTATTTT

d_call: NA
v_call: TRBV25-1
j_call: TRBJ1-5
clone_size: NA
cdr3_aa: CASSRDTASPQHF
cdr3_nt: TGTGCCAGCAGCAGGGACACGGCCTCGCCCCAGCATTTT